A selection of T cell receptor beta chains follows, all from one sample in a study of CD8+ T cells in alopecia areata. Profiled with immunoSEQ multiplex PCR; TCRdb holds only in-frame clones, not every one. The sample includes 110,000 to 150,000 clones, 80% to 90% of them seen just once. The material sequenced was CD8+ T cells sorted from blood, taken at week 4, from a patient treated with tofacitinib. The source of these receptors is a human donor with alopecia areata. Both conserved end residues are part of each CDR3. The D gene is left open where the match is weak. Clone size appears in some rows only: once, few, many, or a class for an expanded clone.

clone_size,j_call,v_call,d_call,cdr3_aa,cdr3_nt
.,TRBJ1-2,TRBV12-5,.,CASGLVLGQSDGYTF,TGTGCTAGTGGTTTGGTACTCGGACAGAGCGATGGCTACACCTTC
.,TRBJ2-1,TRBV7-8,.,CASSLVSEQFF,TGTGCCAGCAGCCTCGTCTCTGAGCAGTTCTTC
.,TRBJ2-5,TRBV18,.,CASSPGPGHPQETQYF,TGTGCCAGCTCACCGGGCCCGGGACACCCTCAAGAGACCCAGTACTTC
.,TRBJ2-7,TRBV6-5,TRBD1,CASSYFTGTGRYEQYF,TGTGCCAGCAGTTACTTCACCGGGACAGGGCGCTACGAGCAGTACTTC
.,TRBJ2-1,TRBV25-1,TRBD1,CASREQGAYNEQFF,TGTGCCAGCAGAGAACAGGGGGCTTACAATGAGCAGTTCTTC
.,TRBJ2-6,TRBV7-9,.,CASSFGGANVLTF,TGTGCCAGCAGCTTCGGTGGGGCCAACGTCCTGACTTTC
.,TRBJ1-1,TRBV9,.,CASSVALAMNTEAFF,TGTGCCAGCAGCGTAGCTTTAGCCATGAACACTGAAGCTTTCTTT
.,TRBJ2-1,TRBV4-3,TRBD1,CASSQDPPGGHNEQFF,TGCGCCAGCAGCCAAGATCCGCCAGGGGGCCACAATGAGCAGTTCTTC
.,TRBJ2-7,TRBV7-2,.,CASSPSAGPAYEQYF,TGTGCCAGCAGTCCCTCTGCGGGCCCTGCCTACGAGCAGTACTTC
.,TRBJ2-7,TRBV30,.,CAWSEAYEQYF,TGTGCCTGGAGTGAGGCCTACGAGCAGTACTTC
.,TRBJ1-2,TRBV7-9,.,CASSLVGAPNYGYTF,TGTGCCAGCAGCTTAGTTGGGGCCCCGAACTATGGCTACACCTTC
few,TRBJ2-7,TRBV4-2,TRBD2,CASSQEERGASYEQYF,TGTGCCAGCAGCCAAGAGGAGCGGGGGGCGTCCTACGAGCAGTACTTC
once,TRBJ2-1,TRBV13,TRBD2,CASSHLQRSSGGLPEFF,TGTGCCAGCAGCCACTTACAAAGGTCTAGCGGGGGACTTCCGGAGTTCTTC
.,TRBJ2-7,TRBV4-1,.,CASSQFRDYEQYF,TGCGCCAGCAGCCAATTCAGGGATTACGAGCAGTACTTC
once,TRBJ2-5,TRBV7-6,.,CASSLRQTETQYF,TGTGCCAGCAGCTTGAGACAGACAGAGACCCAGTACTTC
.,TRBJ2-3,TRBV28,.,CASSPSTVTDTQYF,TGTGCCAGCAGTCCGTCGACCGTCACAGATACGCAGTATTTT
.,TRBJ2-7,TRBV4-1,TRBD2,CASSQDAGTGAGEQYF,TGCGCCAGCAGCCAAGACGCGGGGACGGGTGCGGGGGAACAGTACTTC
.,TRBJ2-1,TRBV6-1,TRBD1,CASSESRGRVEFYNEQFF,TGTGCCAGCAGTGAAAGCAGGGGGCGCGTGGAGTTCTACAATGAGCAGTTCTTC
.,TRBJ1-1,TRBV5-1,TRBD1,CASSRDSYTEAFF,TGCGCCAGCAGCCGGGACAGCTACACTGAAGCTTTCTTT
.,TRBJ2-3,TRBV6-5,TRBD1,CASSLGQGGDTQYF,TGTGCCAGCAGCCTTGGACAGGGTGGAGATACGCAGTATTTT
few,TRBJ2-7,TRBV21-1,.,CASTKRGTEQYF,TGTGCCAGCACCAAGCGGGGCACCGAGCAGTACTTC
.,TRBJ2-1,TRBV4-2,.,CASSQLAQEQFF,TGTGCCAGCAGCCAACTAGCGCAAGAGCAGTTCTTC
once,TRBJ1-5,TRBV5-6,TRBD1,CASSLGTGGNQPQHF,TGTGCCAGCAGCTTGGGGACAGGAGGCAATCAGCCCCAGCATTTT
.,TRBJ2-1,TRBV18,.,CASSPTRGVHEQFF,TGTGCCAGCTCACCTACCCGGGGTGTGCATGAGCAGTTCTTC
.,TRBJ1-2,TRBV4-3,.,CASSQEADVWGYTF,TGCGCCAGCAGCCAAGAGGCAGACGTGTGGGGCTACACCTTC
.,TRBJ2-7,TRBV7-9,TRBD2,CASSTTKTSGGIF,TGTGCCAGCAGCACGACAAAAACTAGCGGGGGGATATTC
.,TRBJ1-1,TRBV14,.,CASSQDFWDGEAFF,TGTGCCAGCAGCCAAGATTTTTGGGACGGTGAAGCTTTCTTT
.,TRBJ2-6,TRBV29-1,.,CSVVGTSGANVLTF,TGCAGCGTTGTAGGGACCTCTGGGGCCAACGTCCTGACTTTC
.,TRBJ2-5,TRBV4-2,.,CASSQEGETQYF,TGTGCCAGCAGCCAAGAGGGAGAGACCCAGTACTTC
.,TRBJ2-7,TRBV7-9,.,CASSLDYYEQYF,TGTGCCAGCAGCTTAGATTACTACGAGCAGTACTTC
.,TRBJ1-2,TRBV29-1,TRBD1,CSVRTGVGGYTF,TGCAGCGTGCGGACAGGGGTGGGCGGCTACACCTTC
.,TRBJ1-1,TRBV7-2,.,CASSLLNSFNTEAFF,TGTGCCAGCAGCTTACTGAACAGCTTTAACACTGAAGCTTTCTTT
.,TRBJ2-7,TRBV7-2,.,CASSWRDSSYEQYF,TGTGCCAGCAGCTGGAGGGACAGCTCCTACGAGCAGTACTTC
.,TRBJ2-5,TRBV20-1,.,CSALQETQYF,TGCAGTGCGCTTCAAGAGACCCAGTACTTC
.,TRBJ2-3,TRBV29-1,TRBD1,CSGGDRSTDTQYF,TGCAGCGGCGGGGACAGGAGCACAGATACGCAGTATTTT
.,TRBJ1-1,TRBV30,TRBD1,CAWSTGAENTEAFF,TGTGCCTGGAGTACAGGGGCCGAGAACACTGAAGCTTTCTTT
.,TRBJ2-7,TRBV7-2,.,CASSLGLRRGLSYEQYF,TGTGCCAGCAGCTTAGGTCTGCGGCGGGGATTAAGCTACGAGCAGTACTTC
.,TRBJ2-1,TRBV7-2,.,CASSLAAVDEQFF,TGTGCCAGCAGCTTAGCCGCGGTGGATGAGCAGTTCTTC
.,TRBJ2-5,TRBV7-9,TRBD1,CASSLRDSLSKTQYF,TGTGCCAGCAGCCTCCGGGACAGCCTATCGAAGACCCAGTACTTC
.,TRBJ2-7,TRBV7-9,TRBD1,CASSYPGTGGEQYF,TGTGCCAGCAGCTACCCCGGGACAGGAGGCGAGCAGTACTTC
.,TRBJ2-1,TRBV4-3,.,CASSQDREAYNEQFF,TGCGCCAGCAGCCAAGACAGGGAGGCCTACAATGAGCAGTTCTTC